Described below is a single TCR beta chain sequence and its context. Its target antigen remains unknown. No per-base quality is available; no much larger clone lies one base away. The sample belongs to a study of shared clonotypes between healthy human individuals (dated by TCRdb to about 2020). Background on the whole study: A couple of women and three men aged 18 to 49 years were included in the cohort. For each donor, three plates each were used for CD4 naive and CD4 memory, two plates were used for CD8 naive, and one plate was used for CD8 memory. Blood TCR repertoires of roughly five healthy adults were deeply sequenced to estimate repertoire size and the extent of clonotype sharing between individuals. Different laboratories and diverse techniques were used to prepare libraries and sequence TCR repertoires, to increase sequencing depth and limit assay-specific biases. Between about 0.9 and 8.9 billion PBMCs per donor were obtained by leukapheresis. Broader findings and caveats from the paper: Across a few donors, roughly 5% of naive CD4, approximately 3.5% of naive CD8, 2.3% of memory CD4, and approximately 0.4% of memory CD8 clonotypes were shared. Estimated clonotype richness was generally larger for naive than for memory subsets. Rarefaction of sorted-subset datasets indicated incomplete sequencing despite the large sequencing depth. Because the study included a small number of donors, the genetic and exposure-history diversity represented was limited. Only blood was sampled, and tissue TCR repertoires likely differ from those in blood. Pairwise subsampling indicated that sequencing depth was expected to affect the degree of clonotype sharing among donors. Compared with non-shared clonotypes, clonotypes shared by all four sorted-subset donors had higher generation probabilities.

Using the deep immunoSEQ assay, TCR CDR3 regions were amplified from genomic DNA by multiplex PCR. Extracted genomic DNA from each cell subset was distributed evenly across all wells of several immunoSEQ 96-well plates, and each plate was treated as a replicate. For sorted subsets, each replicate PCR was loaded with around 200 ng genomic DNA, equivalent to 25,000 to 35,000 T cell genomes. Purified libraries were quantified with a Qubit 3.0 fluorometer, sized on a Bioanalyzer 2100, and re-quantified with the KAPA Library Quantification kit. Every immunoSEQ 96-well plate was sequenced on a separate single-read 150-cycle Illumina NextSeq 550 flow cell. In the authors' own workflow: Because the immunoSEQ output included only junctional sequences and no quality scores, the filtering could not be the same as the filtering used for full-length reads. To assign V/J genes and CDR3, sequences were annotated against IMGT germline references using PyIR, a Python wrapper for IgBLAST v1.9. Reads with weak V/J assignments (E-value above 1e-6), missing CDR3, stop codons, out-of-frame junctions, or ambiguous translated residues were removed. V3J clonotypes were defined by identical inferred V gene, J gene, and CDR3 amino acid sequence. Percentage overlap between repertoires was calculated by dividing the number of shared unique clonotypes by the size of the smaller repertoire. Three approaches were used to assess repertoire richness: RTK rarefaction, the Chao1 estimator, and Recon v2.1 estimates of unobserved clonotypes. Generation probabilities for all TCRbeta clonotypes obtained by the gDNA method from a handful of donors were computed using OLGA. TCRdb mirrors the immuneACCESS table, restricted to in-frame sequences. Some clones are absent from its copies; in checked studies, under half trace to an unresolved V gene, and the reason for the others is unknown. Clone size and V and J calls were adopted from that table, with D and trimming inferred from the DNA. In this sample the table shows about 1.5 million clones, more than 95% of which occur a single time. The biggest ten clones account for approximately 1.1% of the sample.

Healthy HIV-negative adults with no recently reported acute infections or vaccinations were included as donors. Every donor was a Caucasian adult residing in Nashville, Tennessee, USA. CD4+ T cells were enriched through magnetic negative selection, after which naive cells were positively selected on CD45RA and the remaining negative fraction served as the memory subset. Blood was collected by leukapheresis, and PBMCs were isolated by Ficoll-Histopaque density gradient centrifugation and then cryopreserved in liquid nitrogen vapor phase. Purity and quantity of every magnetically sorted T cell population were checked by analytical flow cytometry. Genomic DNA was isolated from each sorted fraction and quantified by UV absorbance on a Nanodrop 2000c. V is reduced by 2 bases and J by 2 bases, leaving a spacing of 4 bases between them. The CDR3, from cysteine to phenylalanine, totals 13 residues. The entry retains the CDR3 DNA only, 39 bases that are in frame from base 1. From a lookup of the germline V gene, CDR1 and CDR2 are SNHLY and FYNNEI.

The TCR sequence derives from a man aged 30 to 39 in good health. Recombination linked TRBV2 to TRBJ2-1; the D gene is unclear. The sequencing sample was made of naive CD4+ T cells sorted from blood. The label giving this sample's cell subset or site can be read as: CD45RA+ positively selected. The CDR3 region reads CASSELPYNEQFF. The nucleotide sequence reads TGTGCCAGCAGTGAACTGCCCTACAATGAGCAGTTCTTC.